This entry features one TCR beta chain sequence. Its antigen is unknown. No base quality information exists; no much larger clone differs at one position. These data come from a study of T cell changes during pregnancy in multiple sclerosis (dated 2019 in TCRdb). Turning to the overall study: The study examined how the T cell repertoire changed over the course of pregnancy in women with multiple sclerosis.

Including cysteine and phenylalanine, the CDR3 has 14 amino acids. This entry keeps only the CDR3 DNA: 42 bases, framed from base 1. The germline V gene provides CDR1 SGHRS and CDR2 YFSETQ. Trimming takes 5 bases from V and 0 bases from J, and the germline ends sit 9 bases apart. Libraries were constructed by the immunoSEQ multiplex PCR assay. TCRdb provides this immuneACCESS table in a form limited to in-frame rearrangements. Some clones are lacking; in checked studies, under half of them reflect an unresolved V gene, and why the rest are absent is not known. Recorded for this sample are more than 85,000 clones; roughly nine tenths of them occurred a single time. The top ten clones comprise approximately 1.2% of the sample.

This sequence was found in a female donor with multiple sclerosis, enrolled in a pregnancy study. The starting material was peripheral blood, obtained in the second trimester of pregnancy. Recombination linked TRBV5-1 to TRBJ2-1; no D gene can be assigned with confidence. The CDR3 corresponds to CASRLWASYNEQFF. The nucleotides are TGCGCCAGCAGGCTCTGGGCCTCCTACAATGAGCAGTTCTTC.